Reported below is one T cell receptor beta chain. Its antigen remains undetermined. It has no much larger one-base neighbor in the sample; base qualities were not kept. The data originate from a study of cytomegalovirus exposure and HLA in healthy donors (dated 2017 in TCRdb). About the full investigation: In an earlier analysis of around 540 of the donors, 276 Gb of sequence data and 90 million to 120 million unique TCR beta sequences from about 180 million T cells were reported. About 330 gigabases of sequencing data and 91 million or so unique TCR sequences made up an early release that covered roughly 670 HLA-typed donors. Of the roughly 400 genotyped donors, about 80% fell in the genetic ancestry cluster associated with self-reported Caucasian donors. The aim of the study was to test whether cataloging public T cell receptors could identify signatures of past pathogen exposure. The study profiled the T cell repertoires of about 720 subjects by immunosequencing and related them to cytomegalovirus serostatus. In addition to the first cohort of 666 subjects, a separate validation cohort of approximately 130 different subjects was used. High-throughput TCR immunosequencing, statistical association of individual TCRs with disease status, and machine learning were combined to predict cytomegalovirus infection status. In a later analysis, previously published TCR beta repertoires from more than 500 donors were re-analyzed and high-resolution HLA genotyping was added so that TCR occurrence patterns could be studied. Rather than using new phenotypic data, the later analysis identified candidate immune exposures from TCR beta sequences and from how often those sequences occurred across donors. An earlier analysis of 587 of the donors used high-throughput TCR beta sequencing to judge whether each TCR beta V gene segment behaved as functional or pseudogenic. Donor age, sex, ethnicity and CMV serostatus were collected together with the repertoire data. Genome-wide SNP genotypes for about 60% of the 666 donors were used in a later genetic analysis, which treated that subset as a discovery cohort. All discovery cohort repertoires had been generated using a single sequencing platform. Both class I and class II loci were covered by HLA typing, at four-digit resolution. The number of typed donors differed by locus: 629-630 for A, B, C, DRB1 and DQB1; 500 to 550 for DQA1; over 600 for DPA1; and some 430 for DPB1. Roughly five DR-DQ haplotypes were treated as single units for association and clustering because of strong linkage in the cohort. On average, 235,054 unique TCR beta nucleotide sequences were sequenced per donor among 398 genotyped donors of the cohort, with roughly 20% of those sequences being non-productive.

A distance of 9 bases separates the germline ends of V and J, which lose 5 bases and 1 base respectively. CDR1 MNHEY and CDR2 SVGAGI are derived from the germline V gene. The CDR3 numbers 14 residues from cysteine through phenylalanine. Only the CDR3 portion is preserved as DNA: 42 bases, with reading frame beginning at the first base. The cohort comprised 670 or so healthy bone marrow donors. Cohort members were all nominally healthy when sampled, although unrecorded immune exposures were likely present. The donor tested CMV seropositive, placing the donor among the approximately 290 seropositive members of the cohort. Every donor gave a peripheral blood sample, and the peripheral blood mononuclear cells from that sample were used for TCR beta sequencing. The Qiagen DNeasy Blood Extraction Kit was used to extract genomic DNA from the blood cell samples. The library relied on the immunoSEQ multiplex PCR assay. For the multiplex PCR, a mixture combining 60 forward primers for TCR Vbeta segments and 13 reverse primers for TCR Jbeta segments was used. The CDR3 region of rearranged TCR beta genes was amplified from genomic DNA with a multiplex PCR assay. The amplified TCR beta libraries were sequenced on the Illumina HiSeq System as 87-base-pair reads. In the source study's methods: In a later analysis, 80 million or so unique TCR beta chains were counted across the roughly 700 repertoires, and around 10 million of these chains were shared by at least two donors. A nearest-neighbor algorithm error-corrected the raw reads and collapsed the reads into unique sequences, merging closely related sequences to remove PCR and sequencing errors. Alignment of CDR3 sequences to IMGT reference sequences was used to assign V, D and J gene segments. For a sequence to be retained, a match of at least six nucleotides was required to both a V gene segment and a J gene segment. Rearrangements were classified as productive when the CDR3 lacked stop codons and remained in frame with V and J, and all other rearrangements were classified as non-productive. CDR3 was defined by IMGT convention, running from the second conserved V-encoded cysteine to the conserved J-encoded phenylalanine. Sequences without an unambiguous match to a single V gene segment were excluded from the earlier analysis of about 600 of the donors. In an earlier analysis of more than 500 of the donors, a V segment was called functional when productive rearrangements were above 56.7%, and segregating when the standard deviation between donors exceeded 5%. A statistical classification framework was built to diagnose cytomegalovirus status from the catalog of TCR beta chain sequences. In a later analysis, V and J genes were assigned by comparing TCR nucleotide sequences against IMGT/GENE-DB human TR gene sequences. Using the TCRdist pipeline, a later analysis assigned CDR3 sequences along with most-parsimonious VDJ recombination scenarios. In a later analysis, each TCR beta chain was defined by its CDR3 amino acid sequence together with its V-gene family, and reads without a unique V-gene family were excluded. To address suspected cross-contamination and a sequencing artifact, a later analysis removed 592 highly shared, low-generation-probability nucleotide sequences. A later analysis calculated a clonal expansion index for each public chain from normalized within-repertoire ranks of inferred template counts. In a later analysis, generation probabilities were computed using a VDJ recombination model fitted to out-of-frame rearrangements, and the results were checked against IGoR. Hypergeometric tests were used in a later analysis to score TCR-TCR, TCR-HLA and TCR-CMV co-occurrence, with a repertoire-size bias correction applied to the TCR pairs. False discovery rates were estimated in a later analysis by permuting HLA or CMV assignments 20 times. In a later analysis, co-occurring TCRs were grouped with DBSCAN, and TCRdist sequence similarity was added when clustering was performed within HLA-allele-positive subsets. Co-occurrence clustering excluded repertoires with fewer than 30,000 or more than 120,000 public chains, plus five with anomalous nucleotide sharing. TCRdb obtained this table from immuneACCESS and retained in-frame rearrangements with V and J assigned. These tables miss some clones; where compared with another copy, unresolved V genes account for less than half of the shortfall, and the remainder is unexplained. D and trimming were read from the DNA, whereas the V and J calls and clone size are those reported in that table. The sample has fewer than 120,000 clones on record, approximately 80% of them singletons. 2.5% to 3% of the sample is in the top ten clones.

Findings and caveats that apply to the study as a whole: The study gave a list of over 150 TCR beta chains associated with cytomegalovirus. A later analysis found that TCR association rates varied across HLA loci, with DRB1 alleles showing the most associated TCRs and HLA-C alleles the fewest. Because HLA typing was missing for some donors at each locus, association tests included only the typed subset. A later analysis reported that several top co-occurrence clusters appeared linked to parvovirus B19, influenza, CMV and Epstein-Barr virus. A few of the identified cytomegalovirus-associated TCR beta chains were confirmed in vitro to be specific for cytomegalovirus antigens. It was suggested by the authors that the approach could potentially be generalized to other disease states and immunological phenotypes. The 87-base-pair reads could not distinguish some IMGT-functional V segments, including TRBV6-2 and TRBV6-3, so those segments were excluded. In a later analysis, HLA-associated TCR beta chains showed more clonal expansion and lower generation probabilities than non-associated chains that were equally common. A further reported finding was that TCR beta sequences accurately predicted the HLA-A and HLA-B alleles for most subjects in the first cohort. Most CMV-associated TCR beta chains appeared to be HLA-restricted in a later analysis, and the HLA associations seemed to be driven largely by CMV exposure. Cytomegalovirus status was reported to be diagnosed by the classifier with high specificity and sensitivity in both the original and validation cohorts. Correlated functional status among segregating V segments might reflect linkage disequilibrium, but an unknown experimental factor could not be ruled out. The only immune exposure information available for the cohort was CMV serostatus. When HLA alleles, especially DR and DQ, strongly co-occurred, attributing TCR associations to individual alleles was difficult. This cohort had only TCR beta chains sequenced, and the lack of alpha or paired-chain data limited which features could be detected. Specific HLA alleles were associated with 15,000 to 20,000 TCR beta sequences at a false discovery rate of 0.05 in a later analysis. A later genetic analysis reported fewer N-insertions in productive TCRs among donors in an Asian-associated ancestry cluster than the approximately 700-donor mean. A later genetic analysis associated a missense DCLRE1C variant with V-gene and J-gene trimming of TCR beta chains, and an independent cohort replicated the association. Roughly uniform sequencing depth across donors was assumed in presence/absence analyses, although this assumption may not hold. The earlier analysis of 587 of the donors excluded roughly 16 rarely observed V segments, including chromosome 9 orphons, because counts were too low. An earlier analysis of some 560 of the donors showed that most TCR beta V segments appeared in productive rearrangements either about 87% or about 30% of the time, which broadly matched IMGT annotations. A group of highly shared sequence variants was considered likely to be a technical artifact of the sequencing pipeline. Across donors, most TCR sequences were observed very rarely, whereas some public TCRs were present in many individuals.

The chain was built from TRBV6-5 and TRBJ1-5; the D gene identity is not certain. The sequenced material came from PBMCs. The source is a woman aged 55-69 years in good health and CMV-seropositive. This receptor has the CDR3 CASSPLSSNQPQHF. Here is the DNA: TGTGCCAGCAGTCCCCTTTCGAGCAATCAGCCCCAGCATTTT.